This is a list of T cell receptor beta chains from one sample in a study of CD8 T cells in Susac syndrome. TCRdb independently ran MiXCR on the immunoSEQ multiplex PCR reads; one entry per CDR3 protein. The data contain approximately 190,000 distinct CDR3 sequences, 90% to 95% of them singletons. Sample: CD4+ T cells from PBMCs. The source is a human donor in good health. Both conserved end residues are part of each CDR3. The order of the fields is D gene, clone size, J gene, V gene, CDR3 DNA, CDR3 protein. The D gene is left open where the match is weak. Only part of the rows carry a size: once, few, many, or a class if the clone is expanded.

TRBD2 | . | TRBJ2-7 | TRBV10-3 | TGTGCCATCAAACCGGGACTAGCGTCCTACGAGCAGTACTTC | CAIKPGLASYEQYF
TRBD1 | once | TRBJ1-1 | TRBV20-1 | TGCAGTGCTCCGGGACAGGGGGCGTCTGAAGCTTTCTTT | CSAPGQGASEAFF
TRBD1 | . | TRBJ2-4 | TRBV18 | TGTGCCAGCTCCTCGCCCGGGACAGTCAAAAACATTCAGTACTTC | CASSSPGTVKNIQYF
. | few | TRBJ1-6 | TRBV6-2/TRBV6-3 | TGTGCCAGCAGTGGAAGGGCAGAATCACCCCTCCACTTT | CASSGRAESPLHF
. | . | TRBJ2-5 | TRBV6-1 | TGTGCCAGCAGTGAAGGGCATGCCACCCAGTACTTC | CASSEGHATQYF
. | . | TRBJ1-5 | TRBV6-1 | TGTGCCAGCAGTGGCCCTCAGCCCCAGCATTTT | CASSGPQPQHF
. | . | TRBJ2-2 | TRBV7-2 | TGTGCCAGCAGCTCAGGACAGCCGAAAGGGGCCGGGGAGCTGTTTTTT | CASSSGQPKGAGELFF
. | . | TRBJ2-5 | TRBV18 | TGTGCCAGCTCACGGCGGCGATCCCAAGAGACCCAGTACTTC | CASSRRRSQETQYF
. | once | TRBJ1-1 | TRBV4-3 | TGCGCCAGCAGCCAAGCGGCAACGGACACTGAAGCTTTCTTT | CASSQAATDTEAFF
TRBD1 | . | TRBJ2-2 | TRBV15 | TGTGCCACCGGGGACAGGGGCACCGGGGAGCTGTTTTTT | CATGDRGTGELFF
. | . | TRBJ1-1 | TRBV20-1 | TGCAGTGCGGAAGACAGCCTGATGAACACTGAAGCTTTCTTT | CSAEDSLMNTEAFF
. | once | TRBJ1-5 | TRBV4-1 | TGCGCCAGCAGCCAGGAAAGGGGCAGGCAGCCCCAGCATTTT | CASSQERGRQPQHF
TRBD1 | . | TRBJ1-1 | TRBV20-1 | TGCAGTGCTCAAACAGGGGGCACTGAAGCTTTCTTT | CSAQTGGTEAFF
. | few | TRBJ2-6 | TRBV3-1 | TGTGCCAGCAGCCAAGAAAGGGGCTGGCAAGGTGGGGCCAACGTCCTGACTTTC | CASSQERGWQGGANVLTF
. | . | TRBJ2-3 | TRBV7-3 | TGTGCCAGCAGCTCTTGGGGAGTCGCAGATACGCAGTATTTT | CASSSWGVADTQYF
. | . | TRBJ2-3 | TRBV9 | TGTGCCAGCAGCGTAGCGGGGGGCATCGATACGCAGTATTTT | CASSVAGGIDTQYF
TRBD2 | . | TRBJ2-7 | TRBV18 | TGTGCCAGCTCACCAACGGGACTAGCGGGGGCCTCTATCCACGAGCAGTACTTC | CASSPTGLAGASIHEQYF
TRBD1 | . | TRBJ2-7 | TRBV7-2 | TGTGCCAGCAGCGACAGGGGGCACGAGCAGTACTTC | CASSDRGHEQYF
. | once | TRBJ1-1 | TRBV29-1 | TGCAGCGTTGGGGCCCCTCTCGTGGCTGAAGCTTTCTTT | CSVGAPLVAEAFF
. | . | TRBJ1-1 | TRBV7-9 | TGTGCCAGCGGCGTAACAGGGACGAACACTGAAGCTTTCTTT | CASGVTGTNTEAFF
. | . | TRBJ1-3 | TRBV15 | TGTGCCACCAGCAGCGTGGGGGGTTTCTCTGGAAACACCATATATTTT | CATSSVGGFSGNTIYF
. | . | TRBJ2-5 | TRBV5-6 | TGTGCCAGCAGCAACAGGGTCCCCTTCCAAGAGACCCAGTACTTC | CASSNRVPFQETQYF
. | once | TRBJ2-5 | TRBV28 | TGTGCCAGCAGGCCCTCCCGGGGGTTTGTGGAGACCCAGTACTTC | CASRPSRGFVETQYF
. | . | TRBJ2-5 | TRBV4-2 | TGTGCCAGCAGCCAAGGACTAGGGGGGGAACAAGAGACCCAGTACTTC | CASSQGLGGEQETQYF
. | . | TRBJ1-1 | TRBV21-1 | TGTGCCAGCAGCCCTCGTCCCGGGACGGTAACGAACACTGAAGCTTTCTTT | CASSPRPGTVTNTEAFF
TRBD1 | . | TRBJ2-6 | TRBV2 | TGTGCCATTAGGGGGGACAGGCCCTCTGGGGCCAACGTCCTGACTTTC | CAIRGDRPSGANVLTF
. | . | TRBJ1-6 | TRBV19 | TGTGCCAGTAGGGACAGCTATAATTCACCCCTCCACTTT | CASRDSYNSPLHF
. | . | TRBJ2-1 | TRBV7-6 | TGTGCCAGCAGCTTAGCCGATAGCACTGAGCAGTTCTTC | CASSLADSTEQFF
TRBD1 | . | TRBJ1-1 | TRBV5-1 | TGCGCCAGCAGCTTGAGCACAGGGGTGAACACTGAAGCTTTCTTT | CASSLSTGVNTEAFF
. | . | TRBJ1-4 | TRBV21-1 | TGTGCCAGCAGCAAAGAGGCGGCAGGGAGAGCTGCAACTAATGAAAAACTGTTTTTT | CASSKEAAGRAATNEKLFF
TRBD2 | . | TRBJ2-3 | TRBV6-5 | TGTGCCAGCAGTTATTCGACTAGCGGGGGAGGGAGCACAGATACGCAGTATTTT | CASSYSTSGGGSTDTQYF
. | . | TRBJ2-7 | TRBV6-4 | TGTGCCAGCAGAACATTTGAACCGGCTAGCGCTTTCTACGAGCAGTACTTC | CASRTFEPASAFYEQYF
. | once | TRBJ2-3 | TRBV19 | TGTGCCAGTAGTGTCGGACAGCTCGAGGATACGCAGTATTTT | CASSVGQLEDTQYF
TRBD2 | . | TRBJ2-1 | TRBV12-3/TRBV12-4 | TGTGCCAGCAGTTTCCGCCGGACTAGGAATGAGCAGTTCTTC | CASSFRRTRNEQFF
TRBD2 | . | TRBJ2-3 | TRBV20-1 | TGCAGTGCTAGACCCTTGCTTGCGGGGGGCCCCCCCGATACGCAGTATTTT | CSARPLLAGGPPDTQYF
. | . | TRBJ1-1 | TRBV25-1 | TGTGCCAGCAGTGAATACCGGTTTGGTGAAGCTTTCTTT | CASSEYRFGEAFF
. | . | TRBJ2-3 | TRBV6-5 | TGTGCCAGCAGACGAGGGTCTGGCACAGATACGCAGTATTTT | CASRRGSGTDTQYF
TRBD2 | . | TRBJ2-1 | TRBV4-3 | TGCGCCAGCAGCCAAGAATCACTAGCGGGGGGGCTGGGACCGCAGTTCTTC | CASSQESLAGGLGPQFF
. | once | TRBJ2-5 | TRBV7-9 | TGTGCCAGCAGCTTAGGAGGGGGGATGGAGACCCAGTACTTC | CASSLGGGMETQYF
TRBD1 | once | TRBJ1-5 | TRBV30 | TGTGCCTGGAGTGCCGGGGACAGGGGCGTCTCGGGCAATCAGCCCCAGCATTTT | CAWSAGDRGVSGNQPQHF
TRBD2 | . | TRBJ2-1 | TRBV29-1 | TGCAGCGTGAAAGCGGGGGGTATCAATGAGCAGTTCTTC | CSVKAGGINEQFF
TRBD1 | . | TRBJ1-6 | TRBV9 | TGTGCCAGCACTGCCGGGACAGGGCGGTCACCCCTCCACTTT | CASTAGTGRSPLHF
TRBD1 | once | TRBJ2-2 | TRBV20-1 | TGCAGTGCCAAAGGGGGCGCCGTCACCGGGGAGCTGTTTTTT | CSAKGGAVTGELFF
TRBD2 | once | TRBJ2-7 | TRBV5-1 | TGCGCCAGCAGCCCTGGACTAGCGGGGGGCTGGGCTCGAGAGCAGTACTTC | CASSPGLAGGWAREQYF
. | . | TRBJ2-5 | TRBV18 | TGTGCCAGCTCACCATTCCTAGACCAAGAGACCCAGTACTTC | CASSPFLDQETQYF
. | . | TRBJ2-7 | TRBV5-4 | TGTGCCAGCAGCTTGAAACAGCCAGGGGAAGAGCAGTACTTC | CASSLKQPGEEQYF
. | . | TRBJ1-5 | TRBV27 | TGTGCCAGCAGGCAGACGCCATATAGCAATCAGCCCCAGCATTTT | CASRQTPYSNQPQHF
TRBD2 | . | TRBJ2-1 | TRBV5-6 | TGTGCCAGCAGCGAGACGAGCGGGGGGGGCTACAATGAGCAGTTCTTC | CASSETSGGGYNEQFF
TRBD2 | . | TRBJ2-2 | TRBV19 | TGTGCCAGTCAGCGGGGGGACGCCGGGGAGCTGTTTTTT | CASQRGDAGELFF
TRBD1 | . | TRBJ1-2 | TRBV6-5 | TGTGCCAGCAGTTACTCGAAAGGACAGGGGACCTATGGCTACACCTTC | CASSYSKGQGTYGYTF
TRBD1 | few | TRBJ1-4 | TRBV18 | TGTGCCAGCTCACCCCAGGGGGCAACTAATGAAAAACTGTTTTTT | CASSPQGATNEKLFF
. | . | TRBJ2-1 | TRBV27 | TGTGCCAGCAGGGAAGATGGGGGGGGGACATACAATGAGCAGTTCTTC | CASREDGGGTYNEQFF